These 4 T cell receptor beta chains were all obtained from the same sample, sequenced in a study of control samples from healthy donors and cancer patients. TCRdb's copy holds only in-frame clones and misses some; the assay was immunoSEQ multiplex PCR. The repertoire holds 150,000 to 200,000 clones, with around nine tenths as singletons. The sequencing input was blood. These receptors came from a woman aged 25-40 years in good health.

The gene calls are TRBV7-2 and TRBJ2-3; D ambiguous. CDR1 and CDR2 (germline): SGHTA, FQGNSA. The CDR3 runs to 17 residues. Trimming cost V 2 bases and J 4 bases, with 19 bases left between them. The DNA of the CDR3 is TGTGCCAGCAGCTTACCAATTGGTAGAGGATTTGCAGATACGCAGTATTTT. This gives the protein CASSLPIGRGFADTQYF.

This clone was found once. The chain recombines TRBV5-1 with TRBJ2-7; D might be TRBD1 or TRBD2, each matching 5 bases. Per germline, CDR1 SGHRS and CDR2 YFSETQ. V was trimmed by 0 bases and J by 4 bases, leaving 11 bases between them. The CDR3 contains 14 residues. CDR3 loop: CASSLERTNYEQYV. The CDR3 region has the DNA TGCGCCAGCAGCTTGGAGCGGACAAATTACGAGCAGTACGTC.

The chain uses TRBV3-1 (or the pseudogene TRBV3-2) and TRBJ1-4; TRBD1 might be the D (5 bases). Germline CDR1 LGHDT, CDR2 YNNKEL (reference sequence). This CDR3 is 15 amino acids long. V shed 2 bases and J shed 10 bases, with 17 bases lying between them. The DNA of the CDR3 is TGTGCCAGCAGCCAACTCGGGGGAGAGGGTGGAAAACTGTTTTTT. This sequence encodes CASSQLGGEGGKLFF.

The CDR3 loop is CASSQVEATGQLYSNQPQHF. The CDR3 coding sequence is TGCGCCAGCAGCCAAGTCGAGGCAACAGGGCAGCTGTATAGCAATCAGCCCCAGCATTTT. V and J are TRBV4-1 and TRBJ1-5, with TRBD1 as a possible D gene (6 bases). This CDR3 comprises 20 residues. The germline V gene has CDR1 MGHRA and CDR2 YSYEKL. Trimming took 1 base from V and 0 from J, leaving 22 bases between them.